This passage covers 24 T cell receptor beta chains from one sample sequenced in a study of CD8 T cells in ankylosing spondylitis. One entry per CDR3 protein, called by TCRdb with MiXCR from the 5' RACE reads. The data hold about 35,000 distinct CDR3 sequences, with less than 4% observed a single time. Sequencing used blood, either unsorted or a sorted T cell fraction (not recorded which). The receptors originated from a male donor with ankylosing spondylitis or in good health (not recorded which).

This clonotype has at least ten counts. V and J are TRBV9 and TRBJ1-5; no clear D. There are 13 residues in the CDR3. V lost 0 bases, J lost 4 bases, and 5 bases lay in between. Germline CDR1 reads SGDLS; CDR2 reads YYNGEE. The CDR3 sequence: CASSVDGNQPQHF. CDR3 DNA: TGTGCCAGCAGCGTAGACGGAAATCAGCCCCAGCATTTT.

This clonotype has a count of ten or more. The rearrangement uses TRBV9 and TRBJ2-2, with D unresolved. V lost 0 bases and J lost 1, with 4 bases in between. The CDR3 is 14 amino acids. CDR1 SGDLS and CDR2 YYNGEE come from the germline V gene. For the CDR3, the DNA is TGTGCCAGCAGCGTAGATTTGAACACCGGGGAGCTGTTTTTT. It yields the protein CASSVDLNTGELFF.

This clonotype was observed many times. This chain joins TRBV9 and TRBJ1-3; no clear D. This CDR3 region has 15 residues. Per the germline V gene, CDR1 is SGDLS and CDR2 is YYNGEE. V lost 0 bases to trimming and J lost 0 bases, with 7 bases between them. DNA for the CDR3: TGTGCCAGCAGCGTAGAACCCGACTCTGGAAACACCATATATTTT. This codes for CASSVEPDSGNTIYF.

This clonotype has ten or more counts. The rearrangement links TRBV9 to TRBJ2-2; D tentatively fits TRBD1 or TRBD2 (5 bases each). This CDR3 has 14 amino acids. Trimming removed 1 base from V and 5 bases from J, with 9 bases in between. Germline V gene lookup returns CDR1 SGDLS and CDR2 YYNGEE. CDR3 coding DNA: TGTGCCAGCAGCGTACCGGGACGGACCGGGGAGCTGTTTTTT. Translating gives CASSVPGRTGELFF.

This clonotype has at least ten counts. This sequence joins TRBV9 and TRBJ2-5; D gene uncertain. The V gene's germline CDR1 is SGDLS and CDR2 YYNGEE. CDR3 length: 13 residues. The V end was cut by 0 bases, the J end by 2 bases, with 5 bases between. CDR3 protein: CASSVGLQETQYF. The CDR3 region has the DNA TGTGCCAGCAGCGTAGGCCTACAAGAGACCCAGTACTTC.

The chain uses TRBV9 and TRBJ2-1, with 7 bases that match TRBD2. V lost 3 bases, J lost 3 bases, and 12 bases stayed unmatched. CDR1 is SGDLS and CDR2 is YYNGEE in the germline V gene. The CDR3 contains 17 residues. CDR3 protein: CASSARYGGGSYNEQFF. The CDR3 coding sequence is TGTGCCAGCAGCGCCCGTTATGGCGGGGGTAGCTACAATGAGCAGTTCTTC.

This clonotype was observed at least ten times. The chain has TRBV9 and TRBJ2-1; D gene unclear. Between the trimmed V and J ends, which lost 4 bases and 7 bases, there was a span of 21 bases. Looked up from germline, CDR1 is SGDLS and CDR2 is YYNGEE. This CDR3 contains 16 residues. CDR3 bases: TGTGCCAGCAGCCAAACCAAGGACGCCATCCGGAATGAGCAGTTCTTC. This translates into CASSQTKDAIRNEQFF.

Regarding this clonotype: This may come from a read error, since a much larger clone is one base off. This chain connects TRBV9 to TRBJ2-3; D gene uncertain. The V and J ends lost 4 bases and 5 bases respectively, with 11 bases between them. The V gene's germline CDR1 is SGDLS and CDR2 YYNGEE. The CDR3 has 13 amino acids. CDR3 residues: CASSSRPKDTQYF. DNA of the CDR3: TGTGCCAGCAGCTCCCGACCAAAAGATACGCAGTATTTT.

This clonotype was picked up many times. The chain uses TRBV9 and TRBJ2-3; 14 nucleotides agree with TRBD2. V shed 3 bases and J 3 bases; nucleotides not matched to a gene: 6. CDR1 and CDR2 from the germline V gene are SGDLS and YYNGEE. The CDR3 extends over 17 amino acids. This CDR3 reads CASSAEGTSGRTDTQYF. As DNA, the CDR3 is TGTGCCAGCAGCGCAGAAGGGACTAGCGGGAGAACAGATACGCAGTATTTT.

Ten or more counts support this clonotype. The chain employs TRBV9 and TRBJ1-1; a weak D match, TRBD1 (5 bases). Germline CDR1 reads SGDLS; CDR2 reads YYNGEE. V gave up 0 bases and J gave up 7 bases, with 10 bases separating them. CDR3 length: 13 amino acids. The CDR3 loop is CASSVVTGSEAFF. DNA for the CDR3: TGTGCCAGCAGCGTAGTTACAGGCAGTGAAGCTTTCTTT.

This clonotype was detected many times. The chain is built from TRBV9 and TRBJ2-1, with TRBD1 identical over 12 bases. CDR1 is SGDLS, CDR2 YYNGEE, per germline. Trimming at V came to 4 bases and at J to 6 bases, leaving 5 bases not matched to a gene. CDR3 size: 15 residues. CDR3 loop: CASSPGTGGINEQFF. The CDR3 DNA reads as TGTGCCAGCAGCCCCGGGACAGGGGGCATCAATGAGCAGTTCTTC.

This clonotype was counted ten times or more. This CDR3 is CASSVSPGTSGRRITDTQYF. CDR3 DNA sequence: TGTGCCAGCAGCGTCTCCCCCGGGACTAGCGGGAGGAGAATCACAGATACGCAGTATTTT. The rearrangement joins TRBV9 to TRBJ2-3, with 15 bases fitting TRBD2. Germline trimming cut 2 bases from V and 2 bases from J; bases unmatched to any gene: 12. The CDR3 contains 20 residues. CDR1 SGDLS and CDR2 YYNGEE come from the germline V gene.

This clonotype came up many times. The genes are TRBV9 and TRBJ2-6; 7 positions agree with TRBD2. Germline loops: CDR1 SGDLS, CDR2 YYNGEE. Unmatched junction bases numbered 11, after V lost 3 bases and J lost 2 bases. The CDR3 totals 18 residues. This chain's CDR3 is CASSGSGTLVAGANVLTF. For the CDR3, the DNA is TGTGCCAGCAGCGGGAGCGGGACCCTAGTAGCTGGGGCCAACGTCCTGACTTTC. Full variable domain (missing parts from reference TRBV9 and TRBJ2-6): DSGVTQTPKHLITATGQRVTLRCSPRSGDLSVYWYQQSLDQGLQFLIQYYNGEERAKGNILERFSAQQFPDLHSELNLSSLELGDSALYFCASSGSGTLVAGANVLTFGAGSRLTVL.

This clonotype was detected many times. CDR3 region: CASSPRQGRNYGYTF. DNA for the CDR3: TGTGCCAGCAGCCCCCGACAGGGAAGGAACTATGGCTACACCTTC. The chain uses TRBV9 and TRBJ1-2; TRBD1 matches 7 bases. With V trimmed by 4 bases and J by 2 bases, 8 bases remained unmatched. CDR1 SGDLS and CDR2 YYNGEE come from the germline V gene. This CDR3 has 15 residues.

This clonotype was seen at least ten times. The chain combines TRBV9 with TRBJ2-1; 9 bases are shared with TRBD1. CDR1 and CDR2 (germline): SGDLS, YYNGEE. There are 17 residues in the CDR3. The ends lost 0 bases at V and 4 bases at J; junction bases unmatched: 8. The CDR3 DNA reads as TGTGCCAGCAGCGTAGAACCACCGGGACAGGGATACAATGAGCAGTTCTTC. Its translation: CASSVEPPGQGYNEQFF.

This clonotype was recorded at least ten times. The chain carries TRBV9 and TRBJ2-2; 8 nucleotides match TRBD2. Per the germline V gene, CDR1 is SGDLS and CDR2 is YYNGEE. This CDR3 comprises 15 residues. The V gene end was trimmed by 5 bases and the J gene end by 1 base; junction bases not matched to a gene: 4. The CDR3 DNA is TGTGCCAGCAGGGAAAGCGGGAGGAACACCGGGGAGCTGTTTTTT. It specifies CASRESGRNTGELFF. The full variable domain, in which reference TRBV9 and TRBJ2-2 provide the parts outside the CDR3, is DSGVTQTPKHLITATGQRVTLRCSPRSGDLSVYWYQQSLDQGLQFLIQYYNGEERAKGNILERFSAQQFPDLHSELNLSSLELGDSALYFCASRESGRNTGELFFGEGSRLTVL.

This clonotype was detected many times. The genes are TRBV9 and TRBJ2-2; weak D call: TRBD1 (5 bases). This CDR3 spans 15 amino acids. Germline-derived CDR1 and CDR2 are SGDLS and YYNGEE. With 3 bases removed from V and 1 base from J, the gap between germline ends came to 10 bases. The CDR3 sequence is CASSALDRNTGELFF. As DNA, the CDR3 is TGTGCCAGCAGCGCATTAGACAGGAACACCGGGGAGCTGTTTTTT.

Many counts were recorded for this clonotype. The V gene is TRBV9, the J gene TRBJ2-2, with D tentatively TRBD2 (6 bases). This CDR3 comprises 14 residues. Germline V gene lookup returns CDR1 SGDLS and CDR2 YYNGEE. Trimming shortened V by 4 bases and J by 6 bases, and 13 bases separated the two germline ends. CDR3 sequence: CASSPGEVPGELFF. CDR3 sequence (DNA): TGTGCCAGCAGCCCCGGGGAGGTACCCGGGGAGCTGTTTTTT.

This clonotype was picked up many times. The V call is TRBV9, the J call TRBJ2-2; perhaps D is TRBD1 or TRBD2 (5 bases each). This CDR3 region has 17 residues. CDR1 and CDR2 (germline): SGDLS, YYNGEE. The germline V and J ends were trimmed by 3 bases and 1 base, with 16 bases remaining between them. CDR3 sequence: CASSAYFGTQNTGELFF. CDR3 nucleotides: TGTGCCAGCAGCGCCTACTTTGGGACCCAGAACACCGGGGAGCTGTTTTTT.

The sample holds many counts of this clonotype. The chain combines TRBV9 with TRBJ2-6, with D tentatively TRBD1 (5 bases). The CDR3 runs to 16 residues. In germline, CDR1 is SGDLS, CDR2 YYNGEE. V was cut by 0 bases and J by 4 bases, with 11 bases left in between. The CDR3, as DNA: TGTGCCAGCAGCGTAGCTGGGGCGCGAGGGGCCAACGTCCTGACTTTC. Amino acid sequence: CASSVAGARGANVLTF.

This clonotype was found many times. The chain links TRBV9 to TRBJ1-3; 9 bases match TRBD1. The V gene's germline CDR1 is SGDLS and CDR2 YYNGEE. CDR3 length: 17 residues. V was pared by 0 bases and J by 1 base, with 5 bases of the junction left unmatched. The CDR3 here is CASSVAGTGRSGNTIYF. CDR3 nucleotides: TGTGCCAGCAGCGTAGCAGGGACAGGGAGGTCTGGAAACACCATATATTTT.

This clonotype was counted ten times or more. The chain uses TRBV9 and TRBJ2-3; 10 positions agree with TRBD2. Germline CDR1 SGDLS, CDR2 YYNGEE. V gave up 4 bases and J gave up 1 base; unmatched junction bases: 9. This CDR3 is 17 amino acids long. The chain's CDR3 is CASSRRVAGGGTDTQYF. CDR3 sequence (DNA): TGTGCCAGCAGCCGACGGGTAGCGGGGGGCGGCACAGATACGCAGTATTTT.

This clonotype was recorded at least ten times. The rearrangement joins TRBV9 to TRBJ2-3; no firm D call. V lost 4 bases and J 6 bases, leaving 12 bases between the germline ends. Germline-derived CDR1 and CDR2 are SGDLS and YYNGEE. The CDR3 has 13 amino acids. DNA for the CDR3: TGTGCCAGCAGCTCCCACCTGACGGATACGCAGTATTTT. Its protein product is CASSSHLTDTQYF.

This clonotype was seen at least ten times. The CDR3 nucleotides are TGTGCCAGCAGCGGGACTGGGACTAGCGGGGGCACAGATACGCAGTATTTT. Translation gives CASSGTGTSGGTDTQYF. This chain joins TRBV9 and TRBJ2-3; TRBD2 matches at 13 bases. The CDR3 is 17 residues long. V lost 3 bases, J lost 1 base, and 5 bases stayed unmatched. Germline V gives CDR1 SGDLS, CDR2 YYNGEE.